Listed here is a single T cell receptor beta chain. This clone was recorded many times. Its antigen remains undetermined. No base quality values were provided; no much bigger clone lies one nucleotide off. The library was produced with PCR. These reads were obtained on an Illumina HiSeq 4000. High-throughput sequencing was used to profile the CDR3 region of the TCR beta-chain in every patient. The study's processing was this. Drawing on CDR3 differences between clinicopathological groups, the researchers built a classifier meant to tell apart patients with distant-metastatic papillary thyroid cancer. To measure repertoire diversity the researchers used the Shannon index, while the Morisita-Horn index served to gauge how similar the tumor and blood repertoires were. TCRdb trimmed the raw reads at Q25, called clones with MiXCR and kept productive beta chains. What appears here as the V and J calls and clone size reflects TCRdb's work, not the paper's. This sample has just over 15,000 clones in its table, and roughly 34% of those were observed once. The top ten constitute approximately 10% of the sample.

After removal of 5 bases from V and 0 bases from J, the junction retains 4 bases not matched to a gene. Spanning cysteine to phenylalanine, the CDR3 consists of 14 amino acids. The retained sequence is limited to the CDR3, 42 bases, with the frame set at the first base. CDR1 and CDR2 are read off the germline V gene (reference sequence) as DFQATT and SNEGSKA. The data stem from a study of metastatic and nonmetastatic thyroid tumors (dated by TCRdb to about 2020). About the study as a whole: Repertoires were compared across peripheral blood and tumor or nodule tissue samples from malignant and benign thyroid patients.

The study at large found these results: TCR beta diversity was reported as significantly higher in malignant tumors than in benign nodules, in both blood and tumor samples.

Before undergoing thyroid surgery, none of the patients had been given any kind of treatment. Patient clinical samples collected from about 2011 to 2019 were retrospectively analysed using T-cell receptor beta sequencing. This sequence originates from a male donor with papillary thyroid cancer or a benign thyroid nodule (not recorded which). Some clones in this sample may be carry-over from other donors' samples. Sequenced sample: tumor tissue. The chain is assembled from TRBV20-1 and TRBJ2-3, with TRBD2 identical over 8 junction bases. The nucleotide sequence is given as TGCAGTGCTTCCTCTAGCGGGAGCACAGATACGCAGTATTTT. This translates into CSASSSGSTDTQYF.